The present entry profiles one TCR beta chain with its context. The data were taken from a study of identifying expanded T cells in peripheral blood. Generated by immunoSEQ multiplex PCR, the TCRdb table keeps only in-frame clones and is missing some. The sample contains 120,000 or so clones, more than 80% of which appear only once. Germline lookup yields CDR1 SGHTA and CDR2 FQGNSA. This CDR3 is built from 13 residues. Trimming removed 1 base from V and 6 bases from J, with 9 bases in between. This receptor was taken from a person between 18 and 75 years old in good health. The material sequenced was blood. The rearrangement joins TRBV7-2 to TRBJ2-5; the D gene is possibly TRBD1 (5 bases). This CDR3 reads CASSLGQRKTQYF. The CDR3 DNA reads as TGTGCCAGCAGCTTAGGACAGCGAAAGACCCAGTACTTC. The full variable domain, its missing parts supplied by reference TRBV7-2 and TRBJ2-5, is GAGVSQSPSNKVTEKGKDVELRCDPISGHTALYWYRQSLGQGLEFLIYFQGNSAPDKSGLPSDRFSAERTGGSVSTLTIQRTQQEDSAVYLCASSLGQRKTQYFGPGTRLLVL.